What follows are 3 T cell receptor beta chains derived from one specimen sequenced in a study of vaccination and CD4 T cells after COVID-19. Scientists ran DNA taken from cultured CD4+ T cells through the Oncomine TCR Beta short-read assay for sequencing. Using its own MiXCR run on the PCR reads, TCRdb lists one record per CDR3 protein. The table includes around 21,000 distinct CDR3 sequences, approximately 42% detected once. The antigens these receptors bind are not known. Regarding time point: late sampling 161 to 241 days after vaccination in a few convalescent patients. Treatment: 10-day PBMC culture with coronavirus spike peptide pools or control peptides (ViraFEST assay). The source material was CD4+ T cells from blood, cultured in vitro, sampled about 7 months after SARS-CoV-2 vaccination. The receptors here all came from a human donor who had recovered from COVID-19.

The CDR3 region has the DNA TGTGCCAGCAGCCGCGACAGGGGAAGCTACAATGAGCAGTTCTTC. This codes for CASSRDRGSYNEQFF. The rearrangement joins TRBV11-1 to TRBJ2-1, with TRBD1 matching 8 bases. Per the germline V gene, CDR1 is SGHAT and CDR2 is FQDESV (reference sequence). This CDR3 comprises 15 residues. With V trimmed by 5 bases and J by 3 bases, 6 bases remained unmatched.

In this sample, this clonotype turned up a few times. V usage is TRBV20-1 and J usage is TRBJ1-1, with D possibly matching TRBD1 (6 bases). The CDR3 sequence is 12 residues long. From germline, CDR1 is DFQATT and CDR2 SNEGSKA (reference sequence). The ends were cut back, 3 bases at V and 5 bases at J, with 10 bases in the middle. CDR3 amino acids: CSARRGGTEAFF. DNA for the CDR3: TGCAGTGCTAGGCGAGGGGGTACTGAAGCTTTCTTT.

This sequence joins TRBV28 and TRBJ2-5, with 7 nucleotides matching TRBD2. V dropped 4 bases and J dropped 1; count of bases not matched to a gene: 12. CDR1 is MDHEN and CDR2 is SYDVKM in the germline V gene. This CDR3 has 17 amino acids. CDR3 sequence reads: CASSSVRTSAIQETQYF. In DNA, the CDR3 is TGTGCCAGCAGTTCCGTTCGAACTAGCGCCATCCAAGAGACCCAGTACTTC.